The rows below give T cell receptor beta chains drawn from one sample of a study of blood T cell repertoires in COVID-19. The method was immunoSEQ multiplex PCR; TCRdb's version includes in-frame clones alone and lacks a portion of them. The data contain about 40,000 clones, around 91% of them singletons. The specimen was peripheral blood. The receptors here all came from a man in his forties or fifties with active COVID-19. CDR3s include the opening cysteine and the closing phenylalanine or tryptophan. Fields, in order: D gene, V gene, CDR3 protein. The D gene is left open where the match is weak.

>-|TRBV5-8
CASSGGGGSDTQYF
>TRBD2|TRBV12-3/TRBV12-4
CASRGTSRDEQFF
>TRBD2|TRBV19
CASSSWTSGRETQYF
>-|TRBV6-4
CASRKEGIGNYGYTF
>-|TRBV30
CAWSNGLEFYEQYF
>TRBD2|TRBV24-1
CATSETSGRAYGEQFF
>TRBD1|TRBV27
CASSWDRGRGEAFF
>-|TRBV6-6
CASSPLRQSYEQYF
>-|TRBV5-1
CASSLASVTRGYNEQFF
>-|TRBV28
CASSLTGDPDTQYF
>-|TRBV2
CASSVDRTSVF
>-|TRBV19
CASSPTRTPGDTDTQYF
>-|TRBV9
CASSPYYEQYF
>-|TRBV18
CASSPSQEKLFF
>-|TRBV28
CASGGSLFSGNTIYF
>-|TRBV6-1
CASSDLSGGSSYNEQFF
>TRBD1|TRBV5-1
CASSLGPGGEGYGYTF
>-|TRBV16
CASSLNERARTDTQYF
>-|TRBV19
CASSNQGDSGNTIYF
>TRBD1|TRBV6-6
CASSSTGDNSPLHF
>TRBD1|TRBV7-9
CASSLVGQGNEQFF
>-|TRBV14
CASSRGHNEKLFF
>TRBD2|TRBV27
CASSPRLASSYNEQFF
>-|TRBV10-3
CAITDGSSYNSPLHF
>-|TRBV5-1
CASSFDGDSYEQYF
>TRBD1|TRBV4-2
CASSLPNRGNEKLFF
>-|TRBV2
CASSERAFQETQYF
>-|TRBV28
CASTQPDGVRRYF
>TRBD1|TRBV2
CASSEGGTEDQPQHF
>TRBD2|TRBV5-1
CASSLISGTTEQFF
>-|TRBV2
CASMGSGAADTGELFF
>TRBD2|TRBV10-3
CAISESPGLAMNEQFF
>-|TRBV20-1
CSASVGNTIYF
>TRBD2|TRBV28
CASSDPRSGSWVQFF
>-|TRBV19
CASSLQAPRPQHF
>TRBD1|TRBV18
CASSQGQDYGYTF